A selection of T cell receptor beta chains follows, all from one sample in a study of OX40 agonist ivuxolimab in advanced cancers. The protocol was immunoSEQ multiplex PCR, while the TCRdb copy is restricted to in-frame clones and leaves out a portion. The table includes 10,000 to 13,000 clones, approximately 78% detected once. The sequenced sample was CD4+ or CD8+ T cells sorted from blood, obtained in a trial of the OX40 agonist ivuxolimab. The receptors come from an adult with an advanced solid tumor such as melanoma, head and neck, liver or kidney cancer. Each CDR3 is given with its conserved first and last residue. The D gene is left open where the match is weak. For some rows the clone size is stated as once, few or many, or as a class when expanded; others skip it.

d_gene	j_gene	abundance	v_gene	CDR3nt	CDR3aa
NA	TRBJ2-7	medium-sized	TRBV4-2	TGTGCCAGCAGCCAAGCAGAGGACTACGAGCAGTACTTC	CASSQAEDYEQYF
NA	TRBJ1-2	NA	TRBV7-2	TGTGCCAGCAGCCCCCAGGGACACCCAGGCTACACCTTC	CASSPQGHPGYTF
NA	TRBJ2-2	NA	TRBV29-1	TGCAGCGTTGAGCTTTTTGTCGGGGAGCTGTTTTTT	CSVELFVGELFF
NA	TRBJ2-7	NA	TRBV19	TGTGCCAGTAGTCATGCAGGAACCGCTGCCGAGCAGTACTTC	CASSHAGTAAEQYF
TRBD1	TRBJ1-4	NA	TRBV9	TGTGCCAGCAGCGACACCCGGGACAGTGAAAAACTGTTTTTT	CASSDTRDSEKLFF
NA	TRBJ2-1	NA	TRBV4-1	TGCGCCAGCAGCCAAGGGCGGGATGAGCAGTTCTTC	CASSQGRDEQFF
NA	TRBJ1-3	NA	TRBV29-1	TGCAGCGTTGAAGGGGAACGGGGGGCCTGGAGAAACACCATATATTTT	CSVEGERGAWRNTIYF
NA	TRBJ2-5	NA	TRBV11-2	TGTGCCAGCAGCTTAGTCCCAGCGCGAGAGACCCAGTACTTC	CASSLVPARETQYF
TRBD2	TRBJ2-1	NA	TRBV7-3	TGTGCCAGCAGCTTAATGGGACTAGGAAATGAGCAGTTCTTC	CASSLMGLGNEQFF
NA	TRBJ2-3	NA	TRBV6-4	TGTGCCAGCAGTATGACTAGCACAGATACGCAGTATTTT	CASSMTSTDTQYF
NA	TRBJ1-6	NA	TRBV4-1	TGCGCCAGCAGCCCCCGAGAGGGGTACCCGGGTTCACCCCTCCACTTT	CASSPREGYPGSPLHF
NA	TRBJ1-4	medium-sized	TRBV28	TGTGCCAGCAGTCCCCGGGACTTCTCTAATGAAAAACTGTTTTTT	CASSPRDFSNEKLFF
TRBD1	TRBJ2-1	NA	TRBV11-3	TGTGCCAGCAGCTTAGGGGACAGCTCCTACAATGAGCAGTTCTTC	CASSLGDSSYNEQFF
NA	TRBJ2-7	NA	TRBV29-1	TGCAGCGTTGAAGGGGGGGGCTTTTACGAGCAGTACTTC	CSVEGGGFYEQYF
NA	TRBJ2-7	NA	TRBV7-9	TGTGCCAGCAGCTTAGATGGGCACGAGCAGTACTTC	CASSLDGHEQYF
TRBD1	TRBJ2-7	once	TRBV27	TGTGCCAGCAGTTTATCTAGACAGGGGTACGAGCAGTACTTC	CASSLSRQGYEQYF
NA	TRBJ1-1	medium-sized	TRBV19	TGTGCCACAGGCGGATACACTGAAGCTTTCTTT	CATGGYTEAFF
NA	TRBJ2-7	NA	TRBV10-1	TGCGCCAGCATTTACTACGAGCAGTACTTC	CASIYYEQYF
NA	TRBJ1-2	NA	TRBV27	TGTGCCAGCAGTGCATACTCGGACGGCTATGGCTACACCTTC	CASSAYSDGYGYTF
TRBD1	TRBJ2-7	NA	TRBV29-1	TGCAGCGTACGGACAGGGGGACCCTACGAGCAGTACTTC	CSVRTGGPYEQYF
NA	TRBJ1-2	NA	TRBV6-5	TGTGCCAGCAGTTACAGCGGGGACGGAGGCTATGGCTACACCTTC	CASSYSGDGGYGYTF
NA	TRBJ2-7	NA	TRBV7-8	TGTGCCAGCAGCTTACTGGGGAGCTCCTACGAGCAGTACTTC	CASSLLGSSYEQYF
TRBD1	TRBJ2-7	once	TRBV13	TGTGCCAGCAGCAACGCCCGACAGGGGTACGACGAGCAGTACTTC	CASSNARQGYDEQYF
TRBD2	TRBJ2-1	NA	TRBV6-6	TGTGCCAGCTGTAAAAGGGAGGGCCTGGACAATGAGCAGTTCTTC	CASCKREGLDNEQFF
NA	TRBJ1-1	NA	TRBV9	TGTGCCAGCAGCGCGACTTGGGGCACTGAAGCTTTCTTT	CASSATWGTEAFF
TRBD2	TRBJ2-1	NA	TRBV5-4	TGTGCCAGCAGCATTAGCGGGAGAATCCCGTTTTTTCTGTTCTTC	CASSISGRIPFFLFF
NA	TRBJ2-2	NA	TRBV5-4	TGTGCCAGCAGCTTGCGGGGTAGCGAGAACACCGGGGAGCTGTTTTTT	CASSLRGSENTGELFF
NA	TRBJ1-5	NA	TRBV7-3	TGTGCCAGCAGCCCAAGCAGCAATCAGCCCCAGCATTTT	CASSPSSNQPQHF
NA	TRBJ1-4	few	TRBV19	TGTGCCAGTAGTGACGACCTACAGGCTACAACGCGTTTT	CASSDDLQATTRF
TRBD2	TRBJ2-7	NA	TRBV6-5	TGTGCCAGCAGTCCACCTAGCGGGAGGGCCAACGAGCAGTACTTC	CASSPPSGRANEQYF